The source of this T cell receptor (beta chain) is a study of human T cells and chemical hapten exposure. Study information: Patients, largely female, had alopecia areata, totalis or universalis.

This clonotype was seen ten or more times. This CDR3 has 15 residues. The germline V and J ends were trimmed by 3 bases and 4 bases, with 15 bases remaining between them. Germline CDR1 and CDR2: MDHEN and SYDVKM. In TCRdb, the RACE reads were re-called with MiXCR into one record per CDR3 protein. This table has about 350,000 distinct CDR3 sequences, just under 6.5% appearing once. Documented time point: patch test 2, 6 weeks after DPC sensitization. The treatment: therapeutic diphenylcyclopropenone sensitization with weekly scalp DPC. Participating donors were patients with alopecia, aged 18 to 70 years, considered appropriate candidates for DPC.

The J gene is TRBJ1-1, the V gene TRBV28, with D possibly matching TRBD1 (5 bases). The material sequenced was whole blood, taken in connection with sensitization to the hapten diphenylcyclopropenone (DPC). The TCR sequence derives from a woman younger than 35 with alopecia areata. Some clones in this sample may be carry-over from other donors' samples. CDR3 DNA sequence: TGTGCCAGCAGTTTCGGGGGTTTTTTTAGCACTGAAGCTTTCTTT. Its protein product is CASSFGGFFSTEAFF.